This TCR beta chain was found in a study of T-cell reconstitution after alpha-beta-depleted transplantation in children (dated by TCRdb to 2015 to 2016). For the study in its entirety: The study quantitatively tracked T-cell immune reconstitution after TCRalphabeta/CD19-depleted allogeneic hematopoietic cell transplantation in children using TCR repertoire profiling.

Receptor libraries were prepared by PCR. Sequencing instrument: Illumina HiSeq 2500. To normalize quantification of the TCRbeta repertoire, the TCR libraries were built with molecular barcoding that relied on unique molecular identifiers. The raw public data were reprocessed by TCRdb itself: fastp quality trimming at Q25, MiXCR clonotype calling, in-frame beta chains only. When rows share a CDR3 protein, they turn into one entry using the most common DNA and genes. Within this sample are about 400,000 distinct CDR3 sequences, with about 20% of them counted one time only. Together, the top ten hold 3% to 4.5% of the sample. Cut back by 4 bases and 1 base, the V and J ends lie 11 bases apart. The CDR3 measures 13 amino acids from cysteine to phenylalanine. Kept here is only the CDR3 DNA, which spans 39 bases and is read in frame from base 1. As encoded in the germline V gene, CDR1 is SQVTM while CDR2 is ANQGSEA.

This clonotype was detected many times. The antigen it recognizes is unknown. Base quality data are lacking; no much larger clone is found one base away. The receptor chain draws on TRBV29-1 and TRBJ2-7, with the D gene uncertain. The source was PBMCs from the stem cell graft donor, collected from the stem cell graft. This sequence was found in a human donor who donated a stem cell graft to a child with acute myeloid leukemia. This receptor carries the CDR3 CSVVLGRSYEQYF. The DNA sequence is as follows: TGCAGCGTTGTGCTCGGCCGGTCCTACGAGCAGTACTTC.